This T cell receptor (beta chain) was documented in a study of CXCR3-negative and CXCR3-positive naive CD8 T cells. Findings and limits, study-wide: Surface CD5 matched across naive subsets, and TRB CDR3 properties served to infer TCR strength. Expression of CXCR3 was partially reduced after cryopreservation, and fresh PBMCs were used in most assays.

Germline CDR1 is MNHNS and CDR2 is SASEGT. The CDR3 is 16 residues long. In regard to this clonotype: What it binds is unknown.

All TRB cDNA libraries came from 5' RACE performed with UMI labels. TCRdb re-called the 5' RACE reads and gives one entry per CDR3 protein, without DNA. In all, the sample yields approximately 38,000 distinct CDR3 sequences. The specimen sequenced was memory CD8+ T cells from blood. This chain uses TRBV6-1 with TRBJ2-3; without DNA, the TCRdb call of TRBD2 cannot be checked. The origin of this receptor is a human donor in good health. Some clones in this sample may be carry-over from other donors' samples. The CDR3 sequence is CASSELGGGAKDTQYF.